The 3 T cell receptor beta chains below all came from one sample that was sequenced in a study of T cells in Graves' hyperthyroidism and ophthalmopathy. TCR beta CDR3 region amplification was performed from RNA transcripts. First-round RT-PCR with HTBI primers amplified the TCR CDR3 region. TCRdb re-derived calls from the multiplex PCR reads in MiXCR, one entry per CDR3 protein. Of some 460,000 distinct CDR3 sequences listed, 15% to 17% were seen once; the top ten hold just under 8%. Material: blood. The receptors derive from a woman aged 18-29 years with Graves' hyperthyroidism.

In this sample, this clonotype turned up many times. This sequence joins TRBV5-1 and TRBJ1-1, with 8 bases matching TRBD1. CDR1 SGHRS and CDR2 YFSETQ come from the germline V gene. CDR3 size: 14 residues. V gave up 3 bases and J gave up 5 bases; unmatched junction bases: 6. The CDR3 DNA reads as TGCGCCAGCAGCTCAGACAGGGGAGGTACTGAAGCTTTCTTT. This sequence encodes CASSSDRGGTEAFF.

The sample holds many counts of this clonotype. In DNA form, the CDR3 reads TGTGCCAGCACCCTAGGGACACCGAGGATCTTCACAGATACGCAGTATTTT. Translating gives CASTLGTPRIFTDTQYF. V gene TRBV12-3 or TRBV12-4 combines with J gene TRBJ2-3, with D maybe TRBD1 (6 bases). The CDR3 has 17 amino acids. Trimming shortened V by 7 bases and J by 2 bases, and 22 bases separated the two germline ends.

J is TRBJ2-1 and V is TRBV11-2, with D possibly matching TRBD2 (5 bases). Per germline, CDR1 SGHAT and CDR2 FQNNGV. This CDR3 comprises 14 residues. V was shortened by 7 bases and J by 5 bases, with 15 bases between the two germline ends. In DNA, the CDR3 is TGTGCCAGCACCCCCGGCCCGGGGAACAATGAGCAGTTCTTC. This encodes CASTPGPGNNEQFF.